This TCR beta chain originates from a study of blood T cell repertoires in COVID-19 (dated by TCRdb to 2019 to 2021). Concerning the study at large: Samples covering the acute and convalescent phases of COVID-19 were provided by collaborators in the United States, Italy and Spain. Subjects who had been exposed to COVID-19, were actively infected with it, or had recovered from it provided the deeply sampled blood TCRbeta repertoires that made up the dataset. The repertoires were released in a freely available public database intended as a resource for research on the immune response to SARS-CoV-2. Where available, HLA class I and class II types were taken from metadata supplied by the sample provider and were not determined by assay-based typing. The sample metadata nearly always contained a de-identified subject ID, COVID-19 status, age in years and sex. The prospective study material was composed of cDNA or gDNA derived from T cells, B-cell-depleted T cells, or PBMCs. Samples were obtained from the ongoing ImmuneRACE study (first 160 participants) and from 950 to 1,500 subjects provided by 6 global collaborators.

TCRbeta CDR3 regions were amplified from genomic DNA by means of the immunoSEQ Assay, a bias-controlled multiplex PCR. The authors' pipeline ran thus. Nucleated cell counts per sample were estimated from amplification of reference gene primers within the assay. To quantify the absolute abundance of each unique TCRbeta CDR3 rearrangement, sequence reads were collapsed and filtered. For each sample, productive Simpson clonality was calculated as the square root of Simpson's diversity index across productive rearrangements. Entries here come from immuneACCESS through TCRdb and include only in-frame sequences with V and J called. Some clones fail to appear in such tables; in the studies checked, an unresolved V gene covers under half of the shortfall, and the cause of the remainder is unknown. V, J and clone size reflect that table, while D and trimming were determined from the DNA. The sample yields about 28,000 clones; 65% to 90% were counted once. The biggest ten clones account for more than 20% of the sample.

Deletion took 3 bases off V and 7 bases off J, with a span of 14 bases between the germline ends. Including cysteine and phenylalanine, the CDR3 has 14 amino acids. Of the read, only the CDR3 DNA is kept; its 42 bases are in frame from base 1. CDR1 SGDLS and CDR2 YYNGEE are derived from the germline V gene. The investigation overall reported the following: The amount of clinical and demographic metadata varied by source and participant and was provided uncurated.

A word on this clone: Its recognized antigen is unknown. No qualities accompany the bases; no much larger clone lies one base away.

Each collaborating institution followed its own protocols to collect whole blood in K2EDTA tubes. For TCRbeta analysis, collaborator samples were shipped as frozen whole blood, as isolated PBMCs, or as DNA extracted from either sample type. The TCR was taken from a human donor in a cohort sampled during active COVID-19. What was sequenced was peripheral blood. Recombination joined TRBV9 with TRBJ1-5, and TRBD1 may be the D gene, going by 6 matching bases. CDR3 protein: CASSEDGGGQPQHF. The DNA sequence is TGTGCCAGCAGCGAGGATGGGGGCGGCCAGCCCCAGCATTTT.